This T cell receptor beta chain was sequenced during a study of identical twins. Healthy Caucasians provided all donations. With template switching, a universal primer site was added, and the cDNA carried unique molecular identifiers. TCRdb redid the calling of the 5' RACE reads with MiXCR, one entry per CDR3 protein. Among 200,000 or so distinct CDR3 sequences listed, 7.5% were seen once. The J segment lost 6 bases and the V segment lost 5 bases, leaving 10 bases of the junction unmatched. CDR1 MRHNA and CDR2 SNTAGT come from the germline V gene. CDR3 length: 15 residues. This sample was also put to use in a study of yellow fever vaccine responses in identical twins. That source adds: Vaccine T cell responses of twins reportedly seemed partly convergent and partly personalized.

Sequences were obtained from memory (CD45RO+) T cells sorted from blood. V and J are TRBV6-4 and TRBJ2-1, with 7 bases that match TRBD1. This clonotype was obtained from a woman in her late teens or twenties in good health. CDR3 protein: CASSPRQGEGNEQFF. Written as DNA, the CDR3 is TGTGCCAGCAGTCCACGACAGGGAGAAGGCAATGAGCAGTTCTTC.